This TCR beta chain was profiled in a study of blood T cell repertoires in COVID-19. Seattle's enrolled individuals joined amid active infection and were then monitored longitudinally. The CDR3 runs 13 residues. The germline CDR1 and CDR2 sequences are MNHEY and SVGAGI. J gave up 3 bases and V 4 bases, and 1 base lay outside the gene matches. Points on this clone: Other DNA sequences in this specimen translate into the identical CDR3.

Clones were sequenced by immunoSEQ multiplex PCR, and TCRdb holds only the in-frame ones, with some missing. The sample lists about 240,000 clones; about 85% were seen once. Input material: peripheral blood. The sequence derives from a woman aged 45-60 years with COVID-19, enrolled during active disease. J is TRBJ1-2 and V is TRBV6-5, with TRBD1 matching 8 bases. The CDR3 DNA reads TGTGCCAGCAGTTTGACAGGGGACTATGGCTACACCTTC. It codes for CASSLTGDYGYTF.